Listed below are T cell receptor beta chains from one sample, sequenced in a study of blood T cell repertoires in COVID-19. The repertoire was sequenced with immunoSEQ multiplex PCR; TCRdb's copy has only in-frame clones and lacks some. The table records hundreds of thousands of clones, roughly 85% of them present only once. Sequencing input: peripheral blood. The receptors derive from a woman aged 25 to 39 with active or convalescent COVID-19. Both conserved end residues are part of each CDR3. Fields, in order: D gene, clone size, V gene, CDR3 protein. The D gene is left open where the match is weak. Clone size is shown for a subset of rows, as once, few, many or a class of expanded clone.

D gene: TRBD2
clone size: -
V gene: TRBV20-1
CDR3 protein: CSASDSGGFQETQYF

D gene: TRBD1
clone size: -
V gene: TRBV4-1
CDR3 protein: CASSRGQGGTYEQYF

D gene: TRBD1
clone size: -
V gene: TRBV5-1
CDR3 protein: CASIGQGSTEAFF

D gene: -
clone size: -
V gene: TRBV7-2
CDR3 protein: CASSLPGTGNTIYF

D gene: -
clone size: few
V gene: TRBV7-2
CDR3 protein: CASSLGGGLINYGYTF

D gene: TRBD1
clone size: -
V gene: TRBV9
CDR3 protein: CASSSLGQGNYGYTF

D gene: -
clone size: few
V gene: TRBV5-8
CDR3 protein: CASRAGALNTEAFF

D gene: TRBD2
clone size: -
V gene: TRBV10-3
CDR3 protein: CAISLSGSETQYF

D gene: -
clone size: many
V gene: TRBV5-6
CDR3 protein: CASSHTGTDEQFF

D gene: -
clone size: once
V gene: TRBV24-1
CDR3 protein: CATSEHYRVTEAFF

D gene: -
clone size: -
V gene: TRBV2
CDR3 protein: CASTERVTSEKLFF

D gene: TRBD1
clone size: -
V gene: TRBV25-1
CDR3 protein: CASSAGWTGGSEQYF

D gene: -
clone size: -
V gene: TRBV19
CDR3 protein: CASSIARGTYEQYF

D gene: -
clone size: once
V gene: TRBV5-6
CDR3 protein: CASSLGQGGMDYGYTF

D gene: -
clone size: -
V gene: TRBV5-6
CDR3 protein: CASSHDRPFTEAFF

D gene: TRBD2
clone size: -
V gene: TRBV3-1/TRBV3-2
CDR3 protein: CASRPGLVLTGELFF

D gene: -
clone size: -
V gene: TRBV6-1
CDR3 protein: CASSELWAGATNEKLFF

D gene: -
clone size: once
V gene: TRBV3-1/TRBV3-2
CDR3 protein: CASSEGPRSGGAFYGYTF

D gene: -
clone size: -
V gene: TRBV30
CDR3 protein: CAWSTMTWEQYF

D gene: TRBD1
clone size: few
V gene: TRBV2
CDR3 protein: CASSEAPPTGGSTNEKLFF

D gene: -
clone size: -
V gene: TRBV3-1/TRBV3-2
CDR3 protein: CASSHLGQETQYF

D gene: -
clone size: -
V gene: TRBV10-1
CDR3 protein: CASSEDVWASYNEQFF

D gene: TRBD1
clone size: -
V gene: TRBV15
CDR3 protein: CATSRPGTGNSPLHF

D gene: -
clone size: -
V gene: TRBV30
CDR3 protein: CAWSVFTRSEFF

D gene: TRBD1
clone size: -
V gene: TRBV5-1
CDR3 protein: CASRRGTGGTYGYTF

D gene: TRBD1
clone size: -
V gene: TRBV5-1
CDR3 protein: CASSLETGVNTEAFF

D gene: TRBD2
clone size: -
V gene: TRBV7-9
CDR3 protein: CASSLGTRFYNEQFF

D gene: TRBD2
clone size: once
V gene: TRBV27
CDR3 protein: CASKQGLAGGHTPGELFF

D gene: TRBD1
clone size: once
V gene: TRBV5-1
CDR3 protein: CASSPGQGLYEQYF

D gene: -
clone size: -
V gene: TRBV5-1
CDR3 protein: CASSSLDIYEQYF

D gene: -
clone size: -
V gene: TRBV5-1
CDR3 protein: CASSLEGRANGNSPLHF

D gene: TRBD1
clone size: -
V gene: TRBV19
CDR3 protein: CASHETGRGQPQHF

D gene: TRBD1
clone size: -
V gene: TRBV15
CDR3 protein: CATSRDRDSYNSPLHF

D gene: -
clone size: -
V gene: TRBV12-3/TRBV12-4
CDR3 protein: CASSWGENTEAFF

D gene: -
clone size: -
V gene: TRBV13
CDR3 protein: CASSLQETQYF

D gene: TRBD1
clone size: -
V gene: TRBV6-5
CDR3 protein: CASSYGRGMETQYF

D gene: -
clone size: -
V gene: TRBV10-1
CDR3 protein: CASSAVNTEAFF

D gene: -
clone size: -
V gene: TRBV6-1
CDR3 protein: CASSELENSPLHF

D gene: -
clone size: -
V gene: TRBV18
CDR3 protein: CASSRDTWGSYEQYF

D gene: TRBD1
clone size: -
V gene: TRBV28
CDR3 protein: CASRRLRTGTYNSPLHF

D gene: -
clone size: -
V gene: TRBV6-5
CDR3 protein: CASREAPGSGNTIYF

D gene: TRBD1
clone size: -
V gene: TRBV11-2
CDR3 protein: CASSLTLTGGYGYTF

D gene: TRBD1
clone size: -
V gene: TRBV5-4
CDR3 protein: CASSLERQGRETQYF

D gene: -
clone size: -
V gene: TRBV3-1/TRBV3-2
CDR3 protein: CASSSLAAYEQFF

D gene: TRBD2
clone size: once
V gene: TRBV30
CDR3 protein: CAWGSGGSYNEQFF

D gene: TRBD1
clone size: -
V gene: TRBV10-3
CDR3 protein: CAISESRTGSGNTIYF

D gene: TRBD2
clone size: -
V gene: TRBV2
CDR3 protein: CASSESSGRDTQYF

D gene: -
clone size: -
V gene: TRBV18
CDR3 protein: CASSPPLGLATDTQYF

D gene: TRBD1
clone size: -
V gene: TRBV6-1
CDR3 protein: CASSEGTGGEYEQYF

D gene: TRBD2
clone size: once
V gene: TRBV30
CDR3 protein: CAWSPRLAATDTQYF

D gene: TRBD2
clone size: -
V gene: TRBV4-1
CDR3 protein: CASSHGLAGVQETQYF

D gene: TRBD1
clone size: many
V gene: TRBV5-1
CDR3 protein: CASSLGHGTGDTEAFF

D gene: -
clone size: -
V gene: TRBV7-9
CDR3 protein: CASSLAGGPYEQYF

D gene: -
clone size: -
V gene: TRBV1
CDR3 protein: CTSSQQTGGRESTIYF